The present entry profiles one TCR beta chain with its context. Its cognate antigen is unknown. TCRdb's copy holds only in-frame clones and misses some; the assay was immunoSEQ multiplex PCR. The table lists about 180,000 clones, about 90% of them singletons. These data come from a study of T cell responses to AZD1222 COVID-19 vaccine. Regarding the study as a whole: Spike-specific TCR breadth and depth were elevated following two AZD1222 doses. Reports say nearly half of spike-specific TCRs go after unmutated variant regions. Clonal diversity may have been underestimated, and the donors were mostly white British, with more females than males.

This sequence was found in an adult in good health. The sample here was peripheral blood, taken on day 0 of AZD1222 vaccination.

The CDR3: CASSLAGNYGYTF. The CDR3 coding sequence is TGTGCCAGCAGCTTAGCAGGGAACTATGGCTACACCTTC. The genes are TRBV7-3 and TRBJ1-2, with D perhaps matching TRBD1 (5 bases). The CDR3 totals 13 residues. Germline lookup yields CDR1 SGHTA and CDR2 FQGTGA. V was trimmed by 2 bases and J by 2 bases, leaving 6 bases between them.